This is a list of T cell receptor beta chains from one sample in a study of shared clonotypes between healthy human individuals. Data came from immunoSEQ multiplex PCR; TCRdb stores just in-frame clones and leaves some out. The data contain 550,000 to 750,000 clones, about 90% of them singletons. Sequences were obtained from naive CD8+ T cells sorted from blood. The receptors were sampled from a man aged 25 to 40 in good health. The CDR3 runs from the conserved cysteine through the conserved F or W. The order of the fields is J gene, D gene, clone size, V gene, CDR3 protein, CDR3 DNA. The D gene is left open where the match is weak. The size field is filled for only some rows; it gives once, few, many or a size class.

TRBJ2-7,-,-,TRBV5-1,CASSSYLLYEQYF,TGCGCCAGCAGCTCCTACCTCCTTTACGAGCAGTACTTC
TRBJ2-7,-,once,TRBV6-1,CASSEAHRYEQYF,TGTGCCAGCAGTGAAGCTCACAGATACGAGCAGTACTTC
TRBJ1-2,TRBD1,-,TRBV2,CASRPGGFGYGYTF,TGTGCCAGCAGGCCAGGGGGCTTCGGCTATGGCTACACCTTC
TRBJ2-7,TRBD2,-,TRBV29-1,CSAGGVDSSYEQYF,TGCAGCGCCGGGGGGGTGGACAGCTCCTACGAGCAGTACTTC
TRBJ2-4,-,-,TRBV7-2,CASSFPQGAKNIQYF,TGTGCCAGCAGCTTCCCCCAGGGCGCCAAAAACATTCAGTACTTC
TRBJ2-7,-,-,TRBV7-6,CASSLPGGNYEQYF,TGTGCCAGCAGCTTACCAGGGGGGAACTACGAGCAGTACTTC
TRBJ2-7,TRBD1,-,TRBV30,CAGAGTGDPEQYF,TGTGCCGGAGCCGGGACAGGGGACCCCGAGCAGTACTTC
TRBJ2-7,-,-,TRBV4-1,CASSLRDGTYEQYF,TGCGCCAGCAGCCTCCGGGACGGAACCTACGAGCAGTACTTC
TRBJ2-7,TRBD2,-,TRBV4-1,CASSQVERGYEQYF,TGCGCCAGCAGCCAAGTGGAGCGGGGGTACGAGCAGTACTTC
TRBJ1-1,-,-,TRBV15,CATSRDLDRGKMNTEAFF,TGTGCCACCAGCAGAGATCTTGATAGGGGCAAGATGAACACTGAAGCTTTCTTT
TRBJ2-2,TRBD1,-,TRBV11-2,CASSITGVTGELFF,TGTGCCAGCAGTATTACAGGGGTTACCGGGGAGCTGTTTTTT
TRBJ2-1,TRBD2,-,TRBV7-9,CASSLALAGGPGNEQFF,TGTGCCAGCAGCTTAGCTCTAGCGGGAGGGCCCGGCAATGAGCAGTTCTTC